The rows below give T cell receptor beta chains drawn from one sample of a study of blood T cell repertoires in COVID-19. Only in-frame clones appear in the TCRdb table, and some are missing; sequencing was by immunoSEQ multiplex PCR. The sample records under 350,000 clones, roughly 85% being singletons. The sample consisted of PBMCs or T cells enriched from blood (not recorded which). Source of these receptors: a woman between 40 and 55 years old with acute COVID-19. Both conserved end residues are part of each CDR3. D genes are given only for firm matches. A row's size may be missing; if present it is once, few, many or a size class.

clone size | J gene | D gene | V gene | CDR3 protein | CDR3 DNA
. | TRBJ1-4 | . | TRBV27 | CASSLRTSDEKLFF | TGTGCCAGCAGTTTAAGGACTAGCGATGAAAAACTGTTTTTT
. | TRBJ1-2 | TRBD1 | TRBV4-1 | CASSQKGQGANFAYVNGYTF | TGCGCCAGCAGCCAGAAGGGACAGGGGGCGAATTTCGCCTACGTAAATGGCTACACCTTC
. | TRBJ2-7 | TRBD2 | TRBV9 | CASSALRGEGEQYF | TGTGCCAGCAGCGCCCTCCGGGGGGAAGGCGAGCAGTACTTC
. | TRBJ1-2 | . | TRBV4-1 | CASSQERGSPYGYTF | TGCGCCAGCAGCCAAGAAAGGGGGTCCCCCTATGGCTACACCTTC
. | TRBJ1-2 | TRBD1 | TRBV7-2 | CASSLNRGHYGYTF | TGTGCCAGCAGCTTAAACAGGGGGCACTATGGCTACACCTTC
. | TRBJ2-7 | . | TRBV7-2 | CASSFTGNGEQYF | TGTGCCAGCAGCTTTACAGGAAACGGCGAGCAGTACTTC
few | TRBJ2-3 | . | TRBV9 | CASSVYGGSDTQYF | TGTGCCAGCAGCGTTTACGGGGGTTCAGATACGCAGTATTTT
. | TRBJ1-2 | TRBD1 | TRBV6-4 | CASSPTGIQYGYTF | TGTGCCAGCAGTCCGACAGGGATCCAGTATGGCTACACCTTC
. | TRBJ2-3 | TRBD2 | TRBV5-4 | CASRTLAGSPTDTQYF | TGTGCCAGCAGGACACTAGCGGGGAGCCCCACAGATACGCAGTATTTT
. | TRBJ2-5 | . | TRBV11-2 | CASSNKETQYF | TGTGCCAGCAGCAACAAAGAGACCCAGTACTTC
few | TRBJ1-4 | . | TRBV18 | CASSPRGPNEKLFF | TGTGCCAGCTCACCAAGAGGGCCCAATGAAAAACTGTTTTTT
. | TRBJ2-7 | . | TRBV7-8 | CASSLTTGIPYEQYF | TGTGCCAGCAGCTTAACTACGGGGATACCCTACGAGCAGTACTTC
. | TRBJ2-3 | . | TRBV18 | CASSPAGLDTQYF | TGTGCCAGCTCACCCGCAGGGTTAGATACGCAGTATTTT
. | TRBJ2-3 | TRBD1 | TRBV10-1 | CASREQGAGTDTQYF | TGCGCCAGCAGAGAACAGGGGGCAGGGACAGATACGCAGTATTTT
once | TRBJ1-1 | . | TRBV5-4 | CASSRTGNTEAFF | TGTGCCAGCAGCCGAACGGGGAACACTGAAGCTTTCTTT
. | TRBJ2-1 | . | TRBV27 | CASSLSGRYNEQFF | TGTGCCAGCAGTTTAAGTGGCAGATACAATGAGCAGTTCTTC
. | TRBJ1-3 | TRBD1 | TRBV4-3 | CASSPQGGQGRSGNTIYF | TGCGCCAGCAGCCCGCAAGGGGGACAGGGGCGCTCTGGAAACACCATATATTTT
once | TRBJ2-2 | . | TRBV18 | CASSPQGETGELFF | TGTGCCAGCTCACCACAAGGGGAAACCGGGGAGCTGTTTTTT
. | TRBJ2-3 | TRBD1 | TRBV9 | CASSGIDRGRRNTQYF | TGTGCCAGCAGCGGGATCGACAGGGGGCGCCGGAATACGCAGTATTTT
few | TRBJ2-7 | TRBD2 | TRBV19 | CASRAGTTGAEQYF | TGTGCCAGTAGGGCCGGGACTACTGGGGCCGAGCAGTACTTC
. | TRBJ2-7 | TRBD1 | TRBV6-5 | CASSYSRRGTYEQYF | TGTGCCAGCAGTTACTCTCGCAGGGGGACCTACGAGCAGTACTTC
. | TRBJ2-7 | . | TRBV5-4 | CASGDIVGEGQYF | TGTGCCAGCGGGGACATAGTCGGCGAAGGGCAGTACTTC
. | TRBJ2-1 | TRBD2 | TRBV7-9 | CASSPPPRLAGGRVEQFF | TGTGCCAGCAGCCCACCCCCCCGACTAGCGGGAGGTCGCGTTGAGCAGTTCTTC
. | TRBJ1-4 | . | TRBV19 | CASNQGRLNEKLFF | TGTGCCAGTAATCAGGGTCGGCTTAATGAAAAACTGTTTTTT
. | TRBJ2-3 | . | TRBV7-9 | CASSLAVASADTQYF | TGTGCCAGCAGCTTAGCGGTGGCAAGCGCAGATACGCAGTATTTT
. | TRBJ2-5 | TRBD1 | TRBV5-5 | CASRWAGTGGKETQYF | TGTGCCAGCAGGTGGGCCGGGACAGGTGGCAAAGAGACCCAGTACTTC
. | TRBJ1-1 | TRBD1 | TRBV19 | CASSIDTGGGGAFF | TGTGCCAGTAGTATAGACACAGGGGGCGGAGGAGCTTTCTTT
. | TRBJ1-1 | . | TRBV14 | CASSLKQRGTNTEAFF | TGTGCCAGCAGCCTCAAACAAAGGGGGACGAACACTGAAGCTTTCTTT
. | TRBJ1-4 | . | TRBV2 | CASSQGGFREINEKLFF | TGTGCCAGCAGCCAGGGTGGGTTCAGGGAAATTAATGAAAAACTGTTTTTT
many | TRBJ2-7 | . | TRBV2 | CASRAYQGYEQYF | TGTGCCAGCAGAGCTTATCAGGGCTACGAGCAGTACTTC
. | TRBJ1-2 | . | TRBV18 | CASSPTRGGGYGYTF | TGTGCCAGCTCACCTACAAGGGGAGGGGGCTATGGCTACACCTTC
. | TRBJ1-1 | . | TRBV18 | CASSPLNRVNTEAFF | TGTGCCAGCTCACCTCTAAACAGGGTGAACACTGAAGCTTTCTTT
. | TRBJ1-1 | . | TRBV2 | CASRGSTLNTEAFF | TGTGCCAGCAGGGGCTCGACCTTGAACACTGAAGCTTTCTTT
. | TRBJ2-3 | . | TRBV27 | CASSQQGEGDTQYF | TGTGCCAGCAGTCAACAGGGGGAGGGAGATACGCAGTATTTT
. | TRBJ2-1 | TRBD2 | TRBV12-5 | CASGSPSGGNSYNEQFF | TGTGCTAGTGGTTCGCCCAGCGGGGGGAACTCCTACAATGAGCAGTTCTTC
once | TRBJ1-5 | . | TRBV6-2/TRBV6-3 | CASSYPAGEKQHF | TGTGCCAGCAGTTACCCCGCCGGGGAAAAACAGCATTTT
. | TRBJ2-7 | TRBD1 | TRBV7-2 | CASSTGGKTYEQYF | TGTGCCAGCAGCACAGGGGGCAAAACCTACGAGCAGTACTTC
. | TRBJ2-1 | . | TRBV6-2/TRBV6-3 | CASSPLESSYNEQFF | TGTGCCAGCAGCCCCCTGGAGAGCTCCTACAATGAGCAGTTCTTC
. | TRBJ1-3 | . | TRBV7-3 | CASSLPRQLFSGNTIYF | TGTGCCAGCAGCTTACCGAGACAGTTGTTCTCTGGAAACACCATATATTTT
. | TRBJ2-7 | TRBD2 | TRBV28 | CASTPARLAAYEQYF | TGTGCCAGCACCCCAGCTAGGCTAGCGGCCTACGAGCAGTACTTC
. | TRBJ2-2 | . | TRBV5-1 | CASSRRDTGELFF | TGCGCCAGCAGCCGGCGGGACACCGGGGAGCTGTTTTTT
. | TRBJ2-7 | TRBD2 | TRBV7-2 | CASSSRSGGRHEQYF | TGTGCCAGCAGCTCGCGTAGCGGGGGTCGGCACGAGCAGTACTTC
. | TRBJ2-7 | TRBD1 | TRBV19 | CASSRDRGSYEQYF | TGTGCCAGTAGCCGGGACAGGGGCTCCTACGAGCAGTACTTC